What follows are 17 T cell receptor beta chains derived from one specimen sequenced in a study of T cells after yellow fever vaccination. Via MiXCR, TCRdb re-called the 5' RACE reads, giving one row per CDR3 protein. The data contain hundreds of thousands of distinct CDR3 sequences, about a sixth of them singletons. Sequencing used PBMCs, obtained around 5 days after the first yellow fever vaccination. The origin of the receptors is a young man who received the YFV17D yellow fever vaccine.

There are a few counts of this clonotype. The rearrangement uses TRBV5-1 and TRBJ2-5; TRBD2 matches at 8 bases. The CDR3 is made up of 15 amino acids. Germline CDR1 and CDR2: SGHRS and YFSETQ. Trimming removed 4 bases from V and 2 bases from J; junction bases left unmatched: 7. CDR3 DNA: TGCGCCAGCAGCGTAACCGCGGGGGGACAAGAGACCCAGTACTTC. Its translation is CASSVTAGGQETQYF.

V usage is TRBV6-5 and J usage is TRBJ1-2; 9 bases agree with TRBD1. CDR3 length: 16 residues. Germline V lookup: CDR1 MNHEY, CDR2 SVGAGI. The V segment lost 2 bases and the J segment 7 bases; nucleotides outside the gene matches: 11. The CDR3 sequence: CASSYGRTGAFFGYTF. CDR3 bases: TGTGCCAGCAGTTACGGGAGGACAGGGGCTTTTTTTGGCTACACCTTC.

This clonotype appeared a few times. The chain carries TRBV5-5 and TRBJ1-2; D not resolved. Germline V gene sequence: CDR1 SGHKS, CDR2 YYEKEE (reference sequence). This CDR3 contains 11 residues. V lost 4 bases and J lost 4, with 5 bases in between. The CDR3 nucleotides are TGTGCCAGCAGCGGAGCCTATGGCTACACCTTC. This translates into CASSGAYGYTF.

This clonotype has only a few counts. V is TRBV6-5 and J is TRBJ2-5; 11 bases line up with TRBD2. Trimming cost V 3 bases and J 4 bases; bases outside gene matches: 10. The CDR3 is made up of 17 amino acids. Germline CDR1 is MNHEY and CDR2 is SVGAGI. The CDR3 reads CASSYSLAGGLRETQYF. The CDR3 region has the DNA TGTGCCAGCAGTTATAGCCTAGCGGGGGGCCTAAGAGAGACCCAGTACTTC.

This clonotype was seen ten or more times. This CDR3 is CASSWGDGYGYTF. For the CDR3, the DNA is TGTGCCAGCAGTTGGGGGGATGGCTATGGCTACACCTTC. V and J are TRBV12-3 or TRBV12-4 and TRBJ1-2; D is perhaps TRBD1 (5 bases). The CDR3 has 13 amino acids. With 4 bases removed from V and 4 bases from J, the gap between germline ends came to 10 bases.

The chain links TRBV15 to TRBJ1-2; D is unresolved. CDR1 is LNHNV and CDR2 is YYDKDF in the germline V gene (reference sequence). The CDR3 totals 15 residues. Between the trimmed V and J ends, which lost 0 bases and 4 bases, there was a span of 12 bases. DNA of the CDR3: TGTGCCACCAGCAGAGATACAGAGTCTTTCTATGGCTACACCTTC. Residues: CATSRDTESFYGYTF.

The chain has TRBV30 and TRBJ2-5, with a weak D call TRBD2 (6 bases). V gave up 0 bases and J gave up 4 bases, with 9 bases separating them. Germline V lookup: CDR1 GTSNPN, CDR2 SVGIG (reference sequence). This CDR3 is built from 13 residues. This CDR3 reads CAWSVQEGETQYF. Written as DNA, the CDR3 is TGTGCCTGGAGTGTACAGGAGGGAGAGACCCAGTACTTC.

V usage is TRBV28 and J usage is TRBJ1-3; the D is unclear. The CDR3 spans 16 residues. The ends were cut back, 6 bases at V and 0 bases at J, with 15 bases in the middle. Per germline, CDR1 MDHEN and CDR2 SYDVKM. Here the CDR3 DNA reads TGTGCCAGCAGAAAGCTCGGAACCCGCTCTGGAAACACCATATATTTT. Protein sequence: CASRKLGTRSGNTIYF. Based on the CDR3 plus reference TRBV28 and TRBJ1-3, the full variable domain is DVKVTQSSRYLVKRTGEKVFLECVQDMDHENMFWYRQDPGLGLRLIYFSYDVKMKEKGDIPEGYSVSREKKERFSLILESASTNQTSMYLCASRKLGTRSGNTIYFGEGSWLTVV.

This clonotype has a handful of counts. V gene TRBV29-1 combines with J gene TRBJ2-5; D is possibly TRBD1 (6 bases). CDR1 and CDR2 from the germline V gene are SQVTM and ANQGSEA. This CDR3 has 17 amino acids. Trimming cost V 0 bases and J 3 bases, with 20 bases left between them. The CDR3 spells CSVEDTRSSSGEETQYF. DNA of the CDR3: TGCAGCGTTGAAGATACCCGTAGTTCCTCAGGGGAAGAGACCCAGTACTTC.

This rearrangement joins TRBV5-1 to TRBJ2-1, with 11 bases identical to TRBD2. Per the germline V gene, CDR1 is SGHRS and CDR2 is YFSETQ. This CDR3 is built from 15 residues. The J segment lost 4 bases and the V segment lost 3 bases, leaving 3 bases of the junction unmatched. The CDR3 nucleotides are TGCGCCAGCAGCTGGGGACTAGCGGATTACAATGAGCAGTTCTTC. Translating gives CASSWGLADYNEQFF.

This clonotype has a handful of counts. This chain joins TRBV5-1 and TRBJ2-7; D is perhaps TRBD1 or TRBD2 (5 bases each). V was shortened by 4 bases and J by 5 bases, with 19 bases between the two germline ends. CDR3 length: 15 residues. Germline CDR1 SGHRS, CDR2 YFSETQ. The CDR3 region has the DNA TGCGCCAGCAGCCCCGGGATCGGACAAGACGACGAGCAGTACGTC. Amino acid sequence: CASSPGIGQDDEQYV.

This clonotype was seen a handful of times. This sequence joins TRBV5-1 and TRBJ2-3; TRBD2 matches at 8 bases. CDR3 length equals 16 residues. Germline V gene lookup returns CDR1 SGHRS and CDR2 YFSETQ. After removal of 2 bases from V and 0 bases from J, the junction contained 5 bases not matched to a gene. CDR3 sequence: CASSFGTRASTDTQYF. The CDR3 region has the DNA TGCGCCAGCAGCTTCGGGACTAGAGCTAGCACAGATACGCAGTATTTT.

This clonotype was found a few times. The chain combines TRBV4-3 with TRBJ2-2, with D uncertain. The CDR3 contains 14 residues. Germline assignment: CDR1 LGHNA and CDR2 YSLEER. The V end lost 3 bases, the J end lost 6 bases, and 11 bases lay between the germline ends. CDR3 sequence reads: CASSQTWSAGELFF. The CDR3 DNA follows: TGCGCCAGCAGCCAGACATGGAGCGCCGGGGAGCTGTTTTTT.

This clonotype was picked up a small number of times. The genes are TRBV24-1 and TRBJ1-2; TRBD1 aligns across 8 bases. Trimming took 0 bases from V and 4 from J; bases not matched to a gene: 6. CDR1 KGHDR and CDR2 SFDVKD come from the germline V gene. There are 16 residues in the CDR3. The CDR3 here is CATSDLQTGQGYGYTF. CDR3 in DNA: TGTGCCACCAGTGATTTGCAAACTGGACAGGGCTATGGCTACACCTTC.

This clonotype was counted only a few times. The rearrangement uses TRBV10-3 and TRBJ2-7; 10 nucleotides agree with TRBD2. Trimming took 4 bases from V and 6 from J; bases not matched to a gene: 3. The CDR3 extends over 13 amino acids. Germline V gene sequence: CDR1 ENHRY, CDR2 SYGVKD. The CDR3 DNA is TGTGCCATCAGTGTCTCTAGCGGGGGCGAGCAGTACGTC. Encoded protein: CAISVSSGGEQYV.

This clonotype has a handful of counts. This chain connects TRBV5-1 to TRBJ2-5; a weak D match, TRBD2 (5 bases). Between the trimmed V and J ends, which lost 4 bases and 3 bases, there was a span of 10 bases. Germline V gene sequence: CDR1 SGHRS, CDR2 YFSETQ. The CDR3 consists of 13 residues. The chain's CDR3 is CASSREMEETQYF. For the CDR3, the DNA is TGCGCCAGCAGCCGGGAAATGGAAGAGACCCAGTACTTC.

This clonotype was recorded a few times. V and J are TRBV4-3 and TRBJ2-1; no reliable D call. Trimming shortened V by 1 base and J by 8 bases, and 9 bases separated the two germline ends. Germline V lookup: CDR1 LGHNA, CDR2 YSLEER. The CDR3 sequence is 13 residues long. DNA of the CDR3: TGCGCCAGCAGCCAAGCCGTAGGGTATGAGCAGTTCTTC. Translating gives CASSQAVGYEQFF.